These T cell receptor beta chains were read from a single sample in a study of blood T cell repertoires in COVID-19. The data were produced by immunoSEQ multiplex PCR, yet TCRdb's version contains in-frame clones alone and is incomplete. The table has 88,000 or so clones, around nine tenths seen once. Sequenced input: peripheral blood. The receptors shown here come from a man in his 60s with acute or convalescent COVID-19. CDR3s include the opening cysteine and the closing phenylalanine or tryptophan. A D gene is named only where the DNA matches it firmly. Where a row states a size, it is once, few, many or the class of an expanded clone; other rows omit it.

d_gene | j_gene | abundance | v_gene | CDR3nt | CDR3aa
TRBD1 | TRBJ1-6 | few | TRBV7-6 | TGTGCCAGCAGCTTCCAGGACAGGGTTAATTCACCCCTCCACTTT | CASSFQDRVNSPLHF
. | TRBJ1-2 | few | TRBV4-2 | TGTGCCAGCAGCCAAGATTTGAGAGGTGGCTACACCTTC | CASSQDLRGGYTF
. | TRBJ1-2 | . | TRBV6-1 | TGTGCCAGCAGTGAAGCCACGGTTATCTATGGCTACACCTTC | CASSEATVIYGYTF
TRBD2 | TRBJ2-1 | . | TRBV7-2 | TGTGCCAGCAGCTCACATGGGACTAGCGGCAACAATGAGCAGTTCTTC | CASSSHGTSGNNEQFF
TRBD1 | TRBJ2-1 | . | TRBV6-6 | TGTGCCAGCAATGACAGGGAGACCAATGAGCAGTTCTTC | CASNDRETNEQFF
TRBD1 | TRBJ2-4 | . | TRBV29-1 | TGCAGCGGCAACCGGGACAGAAAAAAAAACATTCAGTACTTC | CSGNRDRKKNIQYF
. | TRBJ1-5 | once | TRBV11-2 | TGTGCCAGCAGCTTCGGGGGAGGCCAGCCCCAGCATTTT | CASSFGGGQPQHF
. | TRBJ2-5 | . | TRBV12-2 | TGTGCAAGTCGGGTGATACAGAAAGAGACCCAGTACTTC | CASRVIQKETQYF
TRBD2 | TRBJ2-2 | once | TRBV6-6 | TGTGCCAGCATGGGTAGCGGGAGGACTACCGGGGAGCTGTTTTTT | CASMGSGRTTGELFF
TRBD1 | TRBJ1-1 | . | TRBV19 | TGTGCCAGCGGCTACAGGGGGCTAGGAGTCACTGAAGCTTTCTTT | CASGYRGLGVTEAFF
. | TRBJ1-1 | . | TRBV11-2 | TGTGCCAGCAGCTTAGTGTCAGGGGTCACTGAAGCTTTCTTT | CASSLVSGVTEAFF
. | TRBJ2-5 | . | TRBV4-3 | TGCGCCAGCAGCCAAGATACAGGGACGAAGACCCAGTACTTC | CASSQDTGTKTQYF
. | TRBJ1-1 | . | TRBV7-9 | TGTGCCAGCAGCTTAGCACTCCAGGGCAGGACGCGAGACACTGAAGCTTTCTTT | CASSLALQGRTRDTEAFF
. | TRBJ1-2 | . | TRBV5-4 | TGTGCCAGCAGCGCACTGCCGGGACAATATTATGGCTACACCTTC | CASSALPGQYYGYTF
. | TRBJ1-3 | . | TRBV5-1 | TGCGCCAGCAGCCATGACAACTCTGGAAACACCATATATTTT | CASSHDNSGNTIYF
TRBD2 | TRBJ2-5 | once | TRBV7-3 | TGTGCCAGCAGCCGAACCGGGACTAGCGGGATCGGGGAGACCCAGTACTTC | CASSRTGTSGIGETQYF
TRBD2 | TRBJ2-3 | . | TRBV15 | TGTGCCACTGAACTAGCGGGGAGCACAGATACGCAGTATTTT | CATELAGSTDTQYF
. | TRBJ2-1 | . | TRBV7-3 | TGTGCCAGCAGCATCAGGAAGGCAAGCTCCTACAATGAGCAGTTCTTC | CASSIRKASSYNEQFF
TRBD1 | TRBJ1-2 | . | TRBV19 | TGTGCCAGTAGTATCAGACCGGGACAGGCCTATGGCTACACCTTC | CASSIRPGQAYGYTF
. | TRBJ1-1 | . | TRBV5-5 | TGTGCCAGCAGCTTCGGGGGATCGAACACTGAAGCTTTCTTT | CASSFGGSNTEAFF
TRBD1 | TRBJ1-1 | few | TRBV7-9 | TGTGCCAGCAGCTCAACGGGACAGGGAGGGAACACTGAAGCTTTCTTT | CASSSTGQGGNTEAFF
TRBD2 | TRBJ2-3 | . | TRBV3-1/TRBV3-2 | TGTGCCAGCAGCGTAGCGGGTATGCAGTATTTT | CASSVAGMQYF
TRBD1 | TRBJ1-5 | . | TRBV30 | TGTGCCTGGAGTGTAGGGACAGGGAATCAGCCCCAGCATTTT | CAWSVGTGNQPQHF
TRBD2 | TRBJ2-1 | . | TRBV12-3/TRBV12-4 | TGTGCCAGCAAGGGACTAGCGGGCCATGAGCAGTTCTTC | CASKGLAGHEQFF
TRBD2 | TRBJ2-2 | . | TRBV4-1 | TGCGCCAGCAGCCAGGCCTCCGGGACTAGCGCCTCGAACACCGGGGAGCTGTTTTTT | CASSQASGTSASNTGELFF
. | TRBJ1-5 | . | TRBV19 | TGTGCCAGTAGGAAGCCCAGGGGTATAGGCAATCAGCCCCAGCATTTT | CASRKPRGIGNQPQHF
TRBD1 | TRBJ2-7 | . | TRBV30 | TGTGCCTGGAGGCCGGGACAGACCTACGAGCAGTACTTC | CAWRPGQTYEQYF
. | TRBJ2-7 | . | TRBV6-2/TRBV6-3 | TGTGCCAGCAGCAGGACAGCCTACGAGCAGTACTTC | CASSRTAYEQYF
TRBD2 | TRBJ2-7 | . | TRBV5-1 | TGCGCCAGCAGCTTGGGACTAGCGGGCGAGCAGTACTTC | CASSLGLAGEQYF
TRBD1 | TRBJ1-5 | once | TRBV24-1 | TGTGCCACCAGTGACGGACGACAGGGGAAAGATCAGCCCCAGCATTTT | CATSDGRQGKDQPQHF
. | TRBJ2-1 | . | TRBV29-1 | TGCAGCGTTGAACCAGGGGTCGATGAGCAGTTCTTC | CSVEPGVDEQFF
TRBD1 | TRBJ2-3 | . | TRBV3-1/TRBV3-2 | TGTGCCAGCAGCCAAAGCGACAGGGCCATCCTGGATACGCAGTATTTT | CASSQSDRAILDTQYF
. | TRBJ1-4 | . | TRBV20-1 | TGCAGTGCTAGGTCTGGAGGAAAACTGTTTTTT | CSARSGGKLFF
. | TRBJ1-2 | once | TRBV7-2 | TGTGCCAGCAGCTTAGCGAGTCGGACAGTTTCCAAGCAGCATGGCTACACCTTC | CASSLASRTVSKQHGYTF
. | TRBJ2-2 | . | TRBV19 | TGTGCCAGTAGTATTCCCAGGTTCGGGGAGCTGTTTTTT | CASSIPRFGELFF
TRBD1 | TRBJ2-5 | . | TRBV27 | TGTGCCAGCAGTTACAGGGGGCTAGGGGAGACCCAGTACTTC | CASSYRGLGETQYF
. | TRBJ2-5 | few | TRBV7-2 | TGTGCCAGCAGCTTAGTTGGCAGGGGTGAAGAGACCCAGTACTTC | CASSLVGRGEETQYF
TRBD2 | TRBJ2-5 | . | TRBV15 | TGTGCCACCAGCAGAGGATCGACTAGCGGCCAAGAGACCCAGTACTTC | CATSRGSTSGQETQYF
. | TRBJ2-1 | . | TRBV19 | TGTGCCAGTAGTATTTGGGGAGAGAATGAGCAGTTCTTC | CASSIWGENEQFF
. | TRBJ1-1 | . | TRBV19 | TGTGCCAGTAGTATAGGTCCCGGGGGGAATACTGAAGCTTTCTTT | CASSIGPGGNTEAFF
TRBD1 | TRBJ1-3 | . | TRBV9 | TGTGCCAGCAGCGTAGCTACCCGATCAGGGGGAGGAAACACCATATATTTT | CASSVATRSGGGNTIYF
TRBD1 | TRBJ1-5 | . | TRBV29-1 | TGCAGCGTCTTGACAGGGGATCAGCCCCAGCATTTT | CSVLTGDQPQHF
TRBD1 | TRBJ1-2 | . | TRBV6-6 | TGTGCCAGCAGTCACCTTCGGACACAGGGGTCCACCCTCTATGGCTACACCTTC | CASSHLRTQGSTLYGYTF
. | TRBJ2-2 | . | TRBV7-2 | TGTGCCAGCAGTTCCGGGAATAAGGTCGGGGAGCTGTTTTTT | CASSSGNKVGELFF
. | TRBJ2-5 | few | TRBV29-1 | TGCAGCGTTTCCGCGATCCAAGAGACCCAGTACTTC | CSVSAIQETQYF
TRBD1 | TRBJ1-1 | . | TRBV5-1 | TGCGCCAGCAGCTTGGCCAGGGGGCTGACTGAAGCTTTCTTT | CASSLARGLTEAFF